The 32 T cell receptor beta chains below were found in one sample sequenced in a study of T-cell memory formation after mild COVID-19. TCRdb reanalysed the 5' RACE reads using MiXCR and keeps one entry per CDR3 protein. The table has 280,000 or so distinct CDR3 sequences, over 7% seen once. Material: PBMCs or a T cell subset sorted from them (not recorded which). The receptors derive from a man between 18 and 29 years old who had mild COVID-19 (a few samples of this study predate the infection). Cell type and time point are not known.

The CDR3 DNA sequence: TGTGCCATCCGAGCCGACAGGGCATACGAGCAGTACGTC. Its translation: CAIRADRAYEQYV. V usage is TRBV10-3 and J usage is TRBJ2-7; 7 bases align to TRBD1. V was clipped by 8 bases and J by 4 bases; unmatched bases: 8. This CDR3 contains 13 residues. Germline CDR1 is ENHRY and CDR2 is SYGVKD.

The chain uses TRBV15 and TRBJ1-2; TRBD1 is a possible D gene (6 bases). Trimming removed 3 bases at V and 1 base at J, with 12 bases between. Germline V lookup: CDR1 LNHNV, CDR2 YYDKDF (reference sequence). The CDR3 length is 15 residues. The CDR3 region has the DNA TGTGCCACCAGCAGCACCCCACAGGGTAACTATGGCTACACCTTC. Protein product: CATSSTPQGNYGYTF.

This clonotype has just a few counts. The rearrangement links TRBV12-3 or TRBV12-4 to TRBJ1-2, with D unresolved. The CDR3 is 16 amino acids. The ends were cut back, 3 bases at V and 0 bases at J, with 14 bases in the middle. CDR3 bases: TGTGCCAGCAGTTTCGGCCAGAGGCTAGCTAACTATGGCTACACCTTC. It translates to CASSFGQRLANYGYTF.

The rearrangement joins TRBV7-2 to TRBJ2-1; D not resolved. CDR1 and CDR2 (germline): SGHTA, FQGNSA. V was shortened by 5 bases and J by 0 bases, with 14 bases between the two germline ends. There are 16 residues in the CDR3. The CDR3 DNA reads TGTGCCAGCAGCCCAAGGACCGCAAGCTCCTACAATGAGCAGTTCTTC. This gives the protein CASSPRTASSYNEQFF.

This clonotype was seen at least ten times. The V gene is TRBV7-8, the J gene TRBJ2-1; D is undetermined. The CDR3 spans 16 residues. Germline V gives CDR1 SGHVS, CDR2 FQNEAQ. Deletions cut 5 bases from V and 4 bases from J, with 18 bases between. The CDR3, as DNA: TGTGCCAGCAGCCGAGTCCCCACCCCCATTTACAATGAGCAGTTCTTC. It codes for CASSRVPTPIYNEQFF.

This clonotype occurred a few times. The V call is TRBV29-1, the J call TRBJ1-2; the D is unclear. Trimming took 4 bases from V and 4 from J, leaving 13 bases between them. The germline V gene has CDR1 SQVTM and CDR2 ANQGSEA. This CDR3 spans 13 amino acids. CDR3 sequence reads: CSVAGRQTYGYTF. CDR3 nucleotide sequence: TGCAGCGTTGCGGGAAGGCAGACCTATGGCTACACCTTC.

V is TRBV6-1 and J is TRBJ1-5; possibly TRBD1 for D (6 bases). CDR3 length: 15 residues. Germline CDR1 and CDR2: MNHNS and SASEGT. The V gene lost 10 bases and the J gene lost 0 bases, with 16 bases spanning the gap. CDR3 sequence (DNA): TGTGCCACCTGGCGAGGGGGTGGTAGCAATCAGCCCCAGCATTTT. This gives the protein CATWRGGGSNQPQHF.

In its sample, this clonotype was seen many times. The rearrangement joins TRBV7-2 to TRBJ1-1, with TRBD1 matching 8 bases. The trim removed 5 bases at V and 3 bases at J, leaving 5 bases unmatched. The germline V gene has CDR1 SGHTA and CDR2 FQGNSA. The CDR3 runs to 14 residues. The CDR3 bases are TGTGCCAGCAGCCTAGGACAGGGCTACACTGAAGCTTTCTTT. Amino acid sequence: CASSLGQGYTEAFF. The variable domain in full, completed from reference TRBV7-2 and TRBJ1-1, reads GAGVSQSPSNKVTEKGKDVELRCDPISGHTALYWYRQSLGQGLEFLIYFQGNSAPDKSGLPSDRFSAERTGGSVSTLTIQRTQQEDSAVYLCASSLGQGYTEAFFGQGTRLTVV.

The V call is TRBV10-3, the J call TRBJ1-5; the match to TRBD1 covers 9 bases. Trimming at V came to 3 bases and at J to 4 bases, leaving 4 bases not matched to a gene. The CDR3 has 15 amino acids. Germline CDR1 ENHRY, CDR2 SYGVKD. CDR3 sequence (DNA): TGTGCCATCAGTGACATACAGGGGGCAAATCAGCCCCAGCATTTT. Its translation: CAISDIQGANQPQHF.

The sample holds a few counts of this clonotype. The CDR3 loop reads CASSLFADAEAFF. The CDR3 coding sequence is TGTGCCAGCAGTTTATTTGCGGACGCTGAAGCTTTCTTT. The rearrangement uses TRBV12-3 or TRBV12-4 and TRBJ1-1; no firm D call. Trimming left V 2 bases short and J 6 bases short, with 10 bases between. This CDR3 has 13 residues.

This clonotype was seen many times. The V call is TRBV6-5, the J call TRBJ2-3; D is unclear. Germline CDR1 is MNHEY and CDR2 is SVGAGI. V shed 4 bases and J shed 4 bases, with 12 bases lying between them. This CDR3 comprises 14 residues. CDR3 residues: CASSSAGTPDTQYF. CDR3 nucleotides: TGTGCCAGCAGTTCGGCAGGAACCCCAGATACGCAGTATTTT.

CDR3 region: CASSPLGDYGYTF. As DNA, the CDR3 is TGTGCCAGCTCACCGCTAGGCGACTATGGCTACACCTTC. V and J are TRBV18 and TRBJ1-2; D is unclear. The germline gives CDR1 KGHSH, CDR2 LQKENI. This CDR3 contains 13 residues. With 3 bases removed from V and 3 bases from J, the gap between germline ends came to 8 bases.

V is TRBV7-9 and J is TRBJ1-2; no firm D call. CDR3 length equals 14 residues. Looked up from germline, CDR1 is SEHNR and CDR2 is FQNEAQ (reference sequence). Between the trimmed V and J ends, which lost 5 bases and 3 bases, there was a span of 13 bases. The CDR3 DNA is TGTGCCAGCAGCGGAGACGGGTCCTACTATGGCTACACCTTC. Its translation is CASSGDGSYYGYTF.

This clonotype was detected only a few times. V gene TRBV4-3 combines with J gene TRBJ2-1; TRBD1 is a possible D gene (7 bases). The germline gives CDR1 LGHNA, CDR2 YSLEER. V was pared by 1 base and J by 0 bases, with 16 bases between. This CDR3 has 18 amino acids. CDR3 sequence reads: CASSQVAGGSFSYNEQFF. For the CDR3, the DNA is TGCGCCAGCAGCCAAGTCGCAGGGGGGTCCTTCTCCTACAATGAGCAGTTCTTC.

This clonotype occurred a few times. The chain employs TRBV12-3 or TRBV12-4 and TRBJ1-5; no clear D. V lost 3 bases to trimming and J lost 0 bases, with 15 bases between them. The CDR3 has 17 amino acids. The CDR3 DNA reads as TGTGCCAGCAGTTTGGCCCGGTCACTTATTAGCAATCAGCCCCAGCATTTT. Protein product: CASSLARSLISNQPQHF.

The count of this clonotype is one. This rearrangement joins TRBV25-1 to TRBJ2-6, with 10 nucleotides matching TRBD2. The CDR3 contains 21 residues. The J segment lost 0 bases and the V segment lost 2 bases, leaving 13 bases of the junction unmatched. Per the germline V gene, CDR1 is MGHDK and CDR2 is SYGVNS. The CDR3 DNA follows: TGTGCCAGCAGTGAACCCAGCCCCCTAGCGGGGGCCTACTCTGGGGCCAACGTCCTGACTTTC. It is translated as CASSEPSPLAGAYSGANVLTF.

There are a few counts of this clonotype. The chain has TRBV6-5 and TRBJ1-1; D is undetermined. CDR1 and CDR2 (germline): MNHEY, SVGAGI. The CDR3 loop spans 14 amino acids. Trimming took 1 base from V and 4 from J, leaving 10 bases between them. In DNA form, the CDR3 reads TGTGCCAGCAGTTACTATTCGGTCAGCACTGAAGCTTTCTTT. Residues: CASSYYSVSTEAFF.

This clonotype appeared a few times. The chain carries TRBV30 and TRBJ1-2; D not certain. Looked up from germline, CDR1 is GTSNPN and CDR2 is SVGIG (reference sequence). The ends were cut back, 0 bases at V and 0 bases at J, with 11 bases in the middle. The CDR3 extends over 15 amino acids. DNA for the CDR3: TGTGCCTGGAGTGTATCCCTGCTATCTAACTATGGCTACACCTTC. It translates to CAWSVSLLSNYGYTF.

CDR3 bases: TGTGCCAGCAGCCCGGGATATAACTATGGCTACACCTTC. Residues: CASSPGYNYGYTF. This rearrangement joins TRBV6-2 or TRBV6-3 to TRBJ1-2; D remains ambiguous. The V gene lost 6 bases and the J gene lost 1 base, with 9 bases spanning the gap. Per germline, CDR1 MNHEY and CDR2 SVGEGT. The CDR3 totals 13 residues.

This clonotype showed up many times. The rearrangement joins TRBV6-2 or TRBV6-3 to TRBJ2-7, with 11 bases fitting TRBD1. The CDR3 runs 15 residues. The V and J ends lost 0 bases and 3 bases, in that order; junction bases with no gene match: 1. Germline V gene sequence: CDR1 MNHEY, CDR2 SVGEGT. This CDR3 reads CASSYSGTGGYEQYV. CDR3 sequence (DNA): TGTGCCAGCAGTTACTCCGGGACAGGGGGCTACGAGCAGTACGTC.

This clonotype was observed many times. The genes are TRBV20-1 and TRBJ1-5; 7 bases agree with TRBD1. The germline V gene has CDR1 DFQATT and CDR2 SNEGSKA (reference sequence). V shed 6 bases, J shed 4 bases, and the junction held 15 bases outside the gene matches. This CDR3 region has 16 residues. The CDR3 DNA sequence: TGCAGTGCCCTCAGGGGGGGTGAGTTAAGAAATCAGCCCCAGCATTTT. It translates to CSALRGGELRNQPQHF.

This clonotype has a handful of counts. The V and J genes are TRBV7-9 and TRBJ2-5; 11 positions agree with TRBD2. This CDR3 region has 16 residues. J gave up 2 bases and V 5 bases, and 7 bases lay outside the gene matches. Germline V lookup: CDR1 SEHNR, CDR2 FQNEAQ (reference sequence). The CDR3 is CASSGASGGTQETQYF. The CDR3 DNA is TGTGCCAGCAGCGGGGCTAGCGGGGGGACTCAAGAGACCCAGTACTTC.

In its sample, this clonotype was seen many times. The rearrangement joins TRBV20-1 to TRBJ2-7, with D perhaps TRBD2 (5 bases). The germline gives CDR1 DFQATT, CDR2 SNEGSKA (reference sequence). V was trimmed by 1 base and J by 7 bases, leaving 26 bases between them. This CDR3 has 17 residues. The CDR3 region has the DNA TGCAGTGCTAGAGCCCCCTCCCATGTCGGACTCGGGTTTGAGCAGTACGTC. Residues: CSARAPSHVGLGFEQYV.

For this clonotype: The germline gene is not matched at one end of the junction; a read error may be the cause. J is TRBJ2-5 and V is TRBV29-1; possibly TRBD1 or TRBD2 for D (6 bases each). This CDR3 comprises 14 residues. The germline V gene encodes CDR1 SQVTM and CDR2 ANQGSEA. This CDR3 reads CIVEGVGGRETQYF. CDR3 DNA: TGCATCGTTGAAGGAGTTGGGGGGCGAGAGACCCAGTACTTC.

The chain recombines TRBV12-3 or TRBV12-4 with TRBJ2-3, with 9 bases lining up with TRBD2. The length of the CDR3 is 16 residues. With 4 bases clipped from V and 3 bases from J, the junction kept 8 bases outside the gene matches. The CDR3 nucleotides are TGTGCCAGCAGTTCCAGCGGGAGGATGGGGACAGATACGCAGTATTTT. Amino acids: CASSSSGRMGTDTQYF.

CDR3 region: CASSEGGGVFSGNTIYF. The CDR3 region has the DNA TGCGCCAGCAGTGAGGGAGGTGGGGTCTTCTCTGGAAACACCATATATTTT. This rearrangement joins TRBV10-2 to TRBJ1-3, with D unresolved. The germline V and J ends were trimmed by 2 bases and 0 bases, with 14 bases remaining between them. CDR1 and CDR2 (germline): WSHSY, SAAADI. The length of the CDR3 is 17 residues.

This clonotype was found many times. The gene calls are TRBV5-1 and TRBJ2-1, with D unclear. The CDR3 extends over 13 amino acids. The V end was cut by 0 bases, the J end by 4 bases, with 5 bases between. Looked up from germline, CDR1 is SGHRS and CDR2 is YFSETQ. CDR3 bases: TGCGCCAGCAGCTTGGACGGGTACAATGAGCAGTTCTTC. As protein: CASSLDGYNEQFF.

This clonotype appeared a few times. This chain links TRBV5-8 with TRBJ1-5; 7 bases fit TRBD1. The CDR3 is made up of 14 amino acids. The germline V gene has CDR1 SGHTS and CDR2 YDEGEE. Unmatched junction bases numbered 6, after V lost 6 bases and J lost 3 bases. This chain's CDR3 is CASTRGTVNQPQHF. The CDR3 bases are TGTGCCAGCACTAGAGGGACAGTCAATCAGCCCCAGCATTTT.

Only a few counts were recorded for this clonotype. The chain carries TRBV12-3 or TRBV12-4 and TRBJ2-5, with a possible D match to TRBD1 (5 bases). The CDR3 sequence is 15 residues long. Trimming removed 6 bases from V and 4 bases from J, with 18 bases in between. Written as DNA, the CDR3 is TGTGCCAGCAGGCATAACGCCGGGCAGGGAGAGACCCAGTACTTC. Protein product: CASRHNAGQGETQYF.

The V and J genes are TRBV7-9 and TRBJ2-2; D might be TRBD1 or TRBD2, each matching 7 bases. The V and J ends lost 4 bases and 6 bases respectively, with 15 bases between them. This CDR3 is built from 15 residues. CDR1 is SEHNR, CDR2 FQNEAQ, per germline (reference sequence). As DNA, the CDR3 is TGTGCCAGCAGCTCCCGACAGGGAGGGGCCGGGGAGCTGTTTTTT. It specifies CASSSRQGGAGELFF.

V is TRBV20-1 and J is TRBJ1-2; TRBD1 might be the D (5 bases). Germline CDR1 and CDR2: DFQATT and SNEGSKA (reference sequence). The V and J ends lost 5 bases and 2 bases respectively, with 12 bases between them. The CDR3 spans 13 residues. The CDR3 reads CSAGGQGNYGYTF. The CDR3 DNA sequence: TGCAGTGCTGGCGGCCAGGGCAACTATGGCTACACCTTC.

This clonotype was observed a few times. The V gene is TRBV7-2, the J gene TRBJ2-2, with D possibly being TRBD2 (5 bases). Trimming left V 3 bases short and J 2 bases short, with 16 bases between. Germline V gives CDR1 SGHTA, CDR2 FQGNSA. There are 17 residues in the CDR3. The DNA of the CDR3 is TGTGCCAGCAGCTTCCCCCTCGCGAGGGAAAACACCGGGGAGCTGTTTTTT. It specifies CASSFPLARENTGELFF.